This paragraph covers one TCR beta chain sequence. As yet, its antigen is unknown. The sample belongs to a study of cytomegalovirus exposure and HLA in healthy donors. Points from the study as a whole: According to a later analysis, most TCR beta chains associated with CMV appeared HLA-restricted.

The CDR3 extends over 13 amino acids. Trimming left V 6 bases short and J 3 bases short, with 9 bases between. The germline CDR1 and CDR2 sequences are SGHTA and FQGNSA. Primers included in the PCR were 60 Vbeta and 13 Jbeta primers. Here immunoSEQ multiplex PCR was the method, and the copy in TCRdb shows in-frame clones only, minus some. The repertoire holds approximately 120,000 clones, with 74% as singletons. The chain links TRBV7-2 to TRBJ1-5, with D maybe TRBD1 (6 bases). Sequenced: PBMCs. This sequence was found in a human donor in good health. Here the CDR3 DNA reads TGTGCCAGCAGGTCAGGGGCCAATCAGCCCCAGCATTTT. It encodes CASRSGANQPQHF.